This T cell receptor (beta chain) is from a study of CD8 T cells in ankylosing spondylitis. Overall study findings and caveats: According to the report, clones linked to the disease were significantly enriched in matched synovial fluid samples taken from ankylosing spondylitis patients. It appeared that ankylosing spondylitis blood was characterized by a TCR beta motif of several highly homologous variants. In reactive arthritis synovial fluid and blood, some motif variants had been reported before.

The CDR3 totals 14 residues. With 4 bases removed from V and 2 bases from J, the gap between germline ends came to 11 bases. Germline values: CDR1 SGHDT, CDR2 YYEEEE. Quantitative 5'-RACE with molecular barcodes was used to make the TCR beta libraries. MiXCR, run by TCRdb on the 5' RACE reads, gives a single entry per CDR3 protein. The sample consists of some 250,000 distinct CDR3 sequences, roughly 8.6% of them appearing once. This clonotype was detected many times. Its target is not known. The chain has TRBV5-6 and TRBJ2-3; no firm D call. The source material was blood, either unsorted or a sorted T cell fraction (not recorded which). The TCR originated in a male donor with ankylosing spondylitis or in good health (not recorded which). CDR3 bases: TGTGCCAGCAGCCCGCTCGGCTACACAGATACGCAGTATTTT. Its translation is CASSPLGYTDTQYF. The full variable domain, rest sourced from reference TRBV5-6 and TRBJ2-3, is DAGVTQSPTHLIKTRGQQVTLRCSPKSGHDTVSWYQQALGQGPQFIFQYYEEEERQRGNFPDRFSGHQFPNYSSELNVNALLLGDSALYLCASSPLGYTDTQYFGPGTRLTVL.